The 29 T cell receptor beta chains reported below all come from one sample, sequenced in a study of regulatory T cells in long-lasting Graves disease. Time point in this sample: persistent/refractory GD, antithyroid drugs over 5 years with positive TRAb. Preparation of the TCR library used RNA extracted from PBMCs. Combining iRepertoire HTBI primers with Arm-PCR of CDR3 regions, the authors built TCR beta libraries. Each CDR3 protein is one row after TCRdb ran MiXCR on the multiplex PCR reads. The profile shows 400,000 to 500,000 distinct CDR3 sequences, around a fifth of them singletons. The sequenced sample was peripheral blood mononuclear cells (PBMCs), obtained when the disease was refractory, from a patient treated with antithyroid drugs. The receptor source for this set is a female donor with Graves disease.

The chain has TRBV7-2 and TRBJ1-6, with D perhaps TRBD1 (6 bases). This CDR3 comprises 14 residues. Germline lookup yields CDR1 SGHTA and CDR2 FQGNSA. Trimming stripped 3 bases from V and 7 bases from J, with 10 bases between. The CDR3 spells CASSFTGQNSPLHF. CDR3 coding DNA: TGTGCCAGCAGCTTTACGGGACAAAATTCACCCCTCCACTTT.

On this clonotype: Since a much larger clone is just one base distant, this may be a read error. The rearrangement links TRBV12-3 or TRBV12-4 to TRBJ2-1; no clear D. The V and J ends lost 5 bases and 6 bases respectively, with 2 bases between them. The CDR3 runs 10 residues. The DNA for the CDR3 is TGTGCCAGCAGTACCAATGAGCAGTTCTTC. It specifies CASSTNEQFF.

This clonotype was picked up many times. The J gene is TRBJ1-2, the V gene TRBV10-3, with D hard to call. CDR1 and CDR2 (germline): ENHRY, SYGVKD. Trimming took off 2 bases at V and 3 bases at J, with 7 bases between the two ends. CDR3 length: 13 amino acids. The CDR3 is CAISEDPDYGYTF. The CDR3 DNA is TGTGCCATCAGTGAGGACCCGGACTATGGCTACACCTTC.

This clonotype was counted many times. The chain has TRBV7-2 and TRBJ2-1; 11 nucleotides match TRBD1. Trimming cost V 1 base and J 5 bases; bases outside gene matches: 4. The CDR3 covers 16 residues. CDR1 and CDR2 from the germline V gene are SGHTA and FQGNSA. CDR3 DNA sequence: TGTGCCAGCAGCTTAGTTGGGACAGGGGGGAACAATGAGCAGTTCTTC. Translation: CASSLVGTGGNNEQFF.

V gene TRBV6-1 combines with J gene TRBJ1-2; D gene uncertain. The ends were cut back, 1 base at V and 9 bases at J, with 9 bases in the middle. The CDR3 contains 12 residues. CDR1 and CDR2 (germline): MNHNS, SASEGT. The CDR3 DNA reads as TGTGCCAGCAGTGAAGTACTCTCTCGCTACACCTTC. Protein: CASSEVLSRYTF.

This clonotype was counted ten times or more. The V and J genes are TRBV28 and TRBJ1-2; D not resolved. This CDR3 is 14 amino acids long. Per germline, CDR1 MDHEN and CDR2 SYDVKM. Trimming removed 1 base at V and 5 bases at J, with 11 bases between. This CDR3 is CASSLSGMGYGYTF. The CDR3 bases are TGTGCCAGCAGTTTATCCGGGATGGGATATGGCTACACCTTC.

This clonotype was counted many times. The chain combines TRBV2 with TRBJ1-2, with D hard to call. This CDR3 region has 14 residues. V was cut by 6 bases and J by 0 bases, with 11 bases left in between. Germline lookup yields CDR1 SNHLY and CDR2 FYNNEI. The CDR3 DNA sequence: TGTGCCAGCAGCAGAGGCCCCTCTAACTATGGCTACACCTTC. This sequence encodes CASSRGPSNYGYTF.

The chain joins TRBV12-3 or TRBV12-4 to TRBJ1-1; D is unclear. V dropped 4 bases and J dropped 3 bases, with 9 bases sitting between them. CDR3 length: 13 residues. The chain's CDR3 is CASSSPVDTEAFF. Written as DNA, the CDR3 is TGTGCCAGCAGTTCACCGGTAGACACTGAAGCTTTCTTT.

The chain combines TRBV20-1 with TRBJ2-5; D tentatively fits TRBD1 or TRBD2 (5 bases each). Trimming took 8 bases from V and 2 from J, leaving 18 bases between them. Germline assignment: CDR1 DFQATT and CDR2 SNEGSKA (reference sequence). CDR3 length equals 14 residues. CDR3 loop: CSTNLGTQQETQYF. CDR3 DNA: TGCAGTACCAACTTAGGGACCCAGCAAGAGACCCAGTACTTC.

This clonotype was recorded many times. This chain uses TRBV28 with TRBJ1-2, with TRBD1 identical over 11 bases. V dropped 3 bases and J dropped 6; count of bases not matched to a gene: 6. Germline V gene lookup returns CDR1 MDHEN and CDR2 SYDVKM. There are 15 residues in the CDR3. CDR3 nucleotide sequence: TGTGCCAGCAGTTTCGGACAGGGGGCGATCCATGGCTACACCTTC. Its translation: CASSFGQGAIHGYTF.

This clonotype was seen a few times. The chain combines TRBV10-3 with TRBJ2-7, with a tentative D call TRBD2 (6 bases). The germline CDR1 and CDR2 sequences are ENHRY and SYGVKD. The V and J ends lost 3 bases and 2 bases respectively, with 17 bases between them. The CDR3 runs 16 residues. Here the CDR3 reads CAISEGTERATYEQYF. The DNA of the CDR3 is TGTGCCATCAGTGAAGGGACCGAGCGGGCAACCTACGAGCAGTACTTC.

This clonotype was seen ten or more times. This chain links TRBV7-8 with TRBJ1-4; D not certain. This CDR3 contains 13 residues. Trimming shortened V by 5 bases and J by 2 bases, and 6 bases separated the two germline ends. From germline, CDR1 is SGHVS and CDR2 FQNEAQ. CDR3 amino acids: CASSPFTNEKLFF. The CDR3 DNA reads as TGTGCCAGCAGCCCCTTCACTAATGAAAAACTGTTTTTT.

This clonotype has a count of ten or more. This sequence joins TRBV6-1 and TRBJ1-1; a weak D match, TRBD1 (5 bases). This CDR3 has 14 residues. V lost 2 bases to trimming and J lost 6 bases, with 13 bases between them. Looked up from germline, CDR1 is MNHNS and CDR2 is SASEGT. Written as DNA, the CDR3 is TGTGCCAGCAGTGAAAGAAGGGGAATCGCTGAAGCTTTCTTT. Amino acids: CASSERRGIAEAFF.

The CDR3 sequence: CASSRALRTEAFF. In DNA, the CDR3 is TGTGCCAGCAGCCGGGCCCTGAGGACTGAAGCTTTCTTT. The J gene is TRBJ1-1, the V gene TRBV7-2, with unresolved D. Germline V gives CDR1 SGHTA, CDR2 FQGNSA. This CDR3 spans 13 amino acids. Trimming took 5 bases from V and 5 from J, leaving 12 bases between them.

There are many counts of this clonotype. The J gene is TRBJ2-7, the V gene TRBV28; possibly TRBD1 for D (5 bases). The germline V and J ends were trimmed by 8 bases and 2 bases, with 19 bases remaining between them. CDR1 is MDHEN, CDR2 SYDVKM, per germline. The CDR3 spans 15 residues. CDR3 region: CASSNSVTGAYEQYF. In DNA, the CDR3 is TGTGCCAGCTCAAACTCGGTCACAGGAGCCTACGAGCAGTACTTC.

This clonotype was recorded at least ten times. This chain uses TRBV15 with TRBJ1-1; D is unclear. Germline V gene lookup returns CDR1 LNHNV and CDR2 YYDKDF (reference sequence). Trimming pared 5 bases from V and 0 bases from J, leaving 7 bases between. The length of the CDR3 is 13 residues. CDR3: CATSEGMNTEAFF. The CDR3 DNA follows: TGTGCCACCAGCGAGGGAATGAACACTGAAGCTTTCTTT. Using reference TRBV15 and TRBJ1-1 for the parts outside the CDR3, the full variable domain is DAMVIQNPRYQVTQFGKPVTLSCSQTLNHNVMYWYQQKSSQAPKLLFHYYDKDFNNEADTPDNFQSRRPNTSFCFLDIRSPGLGDTAMYLCATSEGMNTEAFFGQGTRLTVV.

This clonotype was counted ten times or more. The J gene is TRBJ1-1, the V gene TRBV11-2; D is ambiguous. The CDR3 contains 11 residues. Germline V CDR1 and CDR2: SGHAT, FQNNGV. V shed 5 bases and J shed 7 bases, with 8 bases lying between them. CDR3 DNA sequence: TGTGCCAGCAGCGCCTTAGGTGAAGCTTTCTTT. Translated, it gives CASSALGEAFF.

This clonotype was detected only a few times. The chain has TRBV9 and TRBJ2-5; weak D call: TRBD1 (6 bases). V lost 0 bases and J lost 5, with 14 bases in between. This CDR3 spans 15 amino acids. Germline assignment: CDR1 SGDLS and CDR2 YYNGEE. CDR3 sequence reads: CASSVDWGQVETQYF. DNA for the CDR3: TGTGCCAGCAGCGTAGATTGGGGGCAGGTGGAGACCCAGTACTTC. Variable domain in full (rest from reference TRBV9 and TRBJ2-5): DSGVTQTPKHLITATGQRVTLRCSPRSGDLSVYWYQQSLDQGLQFLIQYYNGEERAKGNILERFSAQQFPDLHSELNLSSLELGDSALYFCASSVDWGQVETQYFGPGTRLLVL.

This clonotype was observed many times. The chain employs TRBV27 and TRBJ1-1; possible D gene TRBD1, 6 bases. This CDR3 is 13 amino acids long. The V gene lost 6 bases and the J gene lost 4 bases, with 12 bases spanning the gap. CDR1 and CDR2 from the germline V gene are MNHEY and SMNVEV (reference sequence). The CDR3 loop is CASRGTGSTEAFF. CDR3 in DNA: TGTGCCAGCAGAGGAACAGGGTCCACTGAAGCTTTCTTT.

This clonotype was picked up many times. The gene calls are TRBV28 and TRBJ1-5; 8 bases line up with TRBD1. The germline V gene has CDR1 MDHEN and CDR2 SYDVKM. Germline trimming cut 6 bases from V and 6 bases from J; bases unmatched to any gene: 4. The CDR3 extends over 13 amino acids. The DNA for the CDR3 is TGTGCCAGCAGGGGGACAGGCTCTCAGCCCCAGCATTTT. This sequence encodes CASRGTGSQPQHF.

The chain is built from TRBV28 and TRBJ1-5; D is undetermined. The V end was cut by 3 bases, the J end by 4 bases, with 10 bases between. Germline V gene sequence: CDR1 MDHEN, CDR2 SYDVKM. This CDR3 is built from 14 residues. CDR3 bases: TGTGCCAGCAGTTTCGCAGGCGATAATCAGCCCCAGCATTTT. It is translated as CASSFAGDNQPQHF.

This clonotype was found many times. The chain recombines TRBV28 with TRBJ1-1; D gene unclear. This CDR3 contains 15 residues. V was shortened by 7 bases and J by 4 bases, with 19 bases between the two germline ends. Germline V lookup: CDR1 MDHEN, CDR2 SYDVKM. The CDR3 here is CASTQGSYWATEAFF. In nucleotides, the CDR3 is TGTGCCAGCACCCAAGGATCATACTGGGCCACTGAAGCTTTCTTT.

The CDR3 DNA follows: TGCAGTGCTTCTGGCGCTAGGACAGGCGGGCCGGGGAATAATTCACCCCTCCACTTT. It codes for CSASGARTGGPGNNSPLHF. The chain couples TRBV20-1 to TRBJ1-6; 7 bases line up with TRBD1. J was trimmed by 5 bases and V by 5 bases; bases with no gene match: 21. The CDR3 loop spans 19 amino acids. Germline V gene data show CDR1 as DFQATT and CDR2 as SNEGSKA (reference sequence).

This clonotype was found many times. The chain employs TRBV11-1 and TRBJ2-5; D unclear. The V end lost 5 bases, the J end lost 0 bases, and 13 bases lay between the germline ends. This CDR3 is 15 amino acids long. CDR1 is SGHAT, CDR2 FQDESV, per germline (reference sequence). The CDR3 spells CASSPSSRDQETQYF. CDR3 nucleotide sequence: TGTGCCAGCAGCCCAAGCTCTCGGGACCAAGAGACCCAGTACTTC.

This clonotype was counted between two and nine times. This chain connects TRBV19 to TRBJ2-2, with 10 positions matching TRBD2. The CDR3 loop spans 18 amino acids. Germline assignment: CDR1 LNHDA and CDR2 SQIVND (reference sequence). J was trimmed by 0 bases and V by 7 bases; bases with no gene match: 11. Here the CDR3 reads CASTNQLAGTPNTGELFF. Here the CDR3 DNA reads TGTGCCAGTACCAATCAACTAGCGGGGACCCCGAACACCGGGGAGCTGTTTTTT.

Only a few counts were recorded for this clonotype. V gene TRBV13 combines with J gene TRBJ2-7; possibly TRBD1 for D (6 bases). Trimming took off 2 bases at V and 2 bases at J, with 10 bases between the two ends. The CDR3 totals 14 residues. Per germline, CDR1 PRHDT and CDR2 FYEKMQ (reference sequence). The CDR3 nucleotides are TGTGCCAGCAGCTTATACTCAGGGGCCTACGAGCAGTACTTC. As protein: CASSLYSGAYEQYF.

This clonotype was counted many times. The chain links TRBV28 to TRBJ1-5, with D possibly matching TRBD1 (6 bases). V lost 5 bases and J 2 bases, leaving 13 bases between the germline ends. The CDR3 has 15 residues. Germline CDR1 is MDHEN and CDR2 is SYDVKM. Written as DNA, the CDR3 is TGTGCCAGCAGTCAGACAGGTGGTGGCAATCAGCCCCAGCATTTT. It specifies CASSQTGGGNQPQHF.

This clonotype was seen once. As DNA, the CDR3 is TGTGCCAGCAGCGGTTTGGGGGGGGGATCGACAGATACGCAGTATTTT. Its protein product is CASSGLGGGSTDTQYF. The chain combines TRBV9 with TRBJ2-3; 7 positions agree with TRBD2. V lost 3 bases and J lost 3; bases outside the gene matches: 10. This CDR3 is 16 amino acids long. Germline V gene lookup returns CDR1 SGDLS and CDR2 YYNGEE.

This clonotype has ten or more counts. V and J are TRBV11-3 and TRBJ2-5; 8 bases map to TRBD2. This CDR3 contains 19 residues. The V segment lost 6 bases and the J segment 2 bases; nucleotides outside the gene matches: 20. CDR1 is SGHNT and CDR2 is YENEEA in the germline V gene. The CDR3 sequence is CASSSAGAFRLAVQETQYF. CDR3 sequence (DNA): TGTGCCAGCAGTTCAGCGGGGGCATTCCGGCTAGCGGTACAAGAGACCCAGTACTTC.